One and the same sample provided the 24 T cell receptor beta chains below, sequenced in a study of T-cell memory formation after mild COVID-19. TCRdb processed the 5' RACE reads anew with MiXCR; each CDR3 protein has one entry. The sample has hundreds of thousands of distinct CDR3 sequences; 20% to 30% are singletons. Specimen: PBMCs or a T cell subset sorted from them (not recorded which). Source of these receptors: an adult woman who had mild COVID-19 (a few samples of this study predate the infection). Cell type and time point are not known.

The chain is built from TRBV7-8 and TRBJ1-2, with TRBD1 matching over 7 bases. The V gene's germline CDR1 is SGHVS and CDR2 FQNEAQ. The length of the CDR3 is 17 residues. The V segment lost 4 bases and the J segment 2 bases; nucleotides outside the gene matches: 13. The CDR3 DNA reads TGTGCCAGCAGCTCCAGGGGGAGGGGCGGATGGAACTATGGCTACACCTTC. It specifies CASSSRGRGGWNYGYTF.

This clonotype was seen a few times. This chain uses TRBV6-5 with TRBJ2-7, with D tentatively TRBD2 (6 bases). V lost 11 bases to trimming and J lost 2 bases, with 16 bases between them. The germline V gene encodes CDR1 MNHEY and CDR2 SVGAGI. The length of the CDR3 is 13 residues. CDR3 protein: CAVTSGHPYEQYF. As DNA, the CDR3 is TGTGCCGTCACAAGCGGGCACCCCTACGAGCAGTACTTC.

This clonotype appeared a few times. The chain carries TRBV5-1 and TRBJ2-7; TRBD2 might be the D (6 bases). From germline, CDR1 is SGHRS and CDR2 YFSETQ. The CDR3 contains 16 residues. The germline V and J ends were trimmed by 4 bases and 1 base, with 18 bases remaining between them. The CDR3 loop is CASSVLRDGTSYEQYF. CDR3 sequence (DNA): TGCGCCAGCAGCGTTCTCCGGGACGGGACTTCCTACGAGCAGTACTTC.

The chain joins TRBV7-9 to TRBJ2-1; tentative D call: TRBD1 (6 bases). V was clipped by 6 bases and J by 9 bases, with 12 bases between them. The germline V gene encodes CDR1 SEHNR and CDR2 FQNEAQ (reference sequence). The CDR3 runs 12 residues. As DNA, the CDR3 is TGTGCCAGCAGTCCTGCAGGGGTTGAGCAGTTCTTC. Translating it yields CASSPAGVEQFF.

The CDR3 sequence is CASSLGGGSGANVLTF. The CDR3 bases are TGTGCCAGCAGCTTAGGAGGTGGCTCTGGGGCCAACGTCCTGACTTTC. The chain is built from TRBV7-6 and TRBJ2-6; no clear D. The CDR3 spans 16 residues. Germline assignment: CDR1 SGHVS and CDR2 FNYEAQ. V lost 1 base and J 0 bases, leaving 7 bases between the germline ends.

In this sample, this clonotype turned up a few times. The chain uses TRBV7-6 and TRBJ1-1; D is undetermined. CDR1 and CDR2 (germline): SGHVS, FNYEAQ. The CDR3 is 13 residues long. V was clipped by 7 bases and J by 0 bases, with 9 bases between them. The CDR3 coding sequence is TGTGCCAGCACTAGGGTTTTGAACACTGAAGCTTTCTTT. Its translation is CASTRVLNTEAFF. Full variable domain (outside the CDR3, taken from reference TRBV7-6 and TRBJ1-1): GAGVSQSPRYKVTKRGQDVALRCDPISGHVSLYWYRQALGQGPEFLTYFNYEAQQDKSGLPNDRFSAERPEGSISTLTIQRTEQRDSAMYRCASTRVLNTEAFFGQGTRLTVV.

The sample holds a few counts of this clonotype. This chain joins TRBV5-1 and TRBJ2-3, with TRBD1 matching 7 bases. The length of the CDR3 is 12 residues. The V gene's germline CDR1 is SGHRS and CDR2 YFSETQ. Trimming removed 8 bases from V and 4 bases from J; junction bases left unmatched: 4. As DNA, the CDR3 is TGCGCCAGTACTCAGGGGGCAGATACGCAGTATTTT. It specifies CASTQGADTQYF.

V and J are TRBV20-1 and TRBJ1-2; D may be TRBD1 (5 bases). Trimming cost V 3 bases and J 3 bases, with 17 bases left between them. The CDR3 is 15 residues long. The germline CDR1 and CDR2 sequences are DFQATT and SNEGSKA (reference sequence). The CDR3 coding sequence is TGCAGTGCTAGTTCTCCGACAGTCGGGGACTATGGCTACACCTTC. Its translation is CSASSPTVGDYGYTF.

This chain links TRBV4-1 with TRBJ2-3, with D uncertain. CDR1 is MGHRA, CDR2 YSYEKL, per germline. The CDR3 is 15 residues long. Trimming shortened V by 0 bases and J by 0 bases, and 7 bases separated the two germline ends. The CDR3 protein is CASSQDRQSTDTQYF. CDR3 sequence (DNA): TGCGCCAGCAGCCAAGATCGGCAAAGCACAGATACGCAGTATTTT.

This clonotype was seen a few times. The chain couples TRBV4-1 to TRBJ1-2; weak D call: TRBD1 (5 bases). The germline V and J ends were trimmed by 4 bases and 1 base, with 16 bases remaining between them. CDR1 and CDR2 from the germline V gene are MGHRA and YSYEKL. The CDR3 extends over 16 amino acids. The CDR3 DNA sequence: TGCGCCAGCAGCCCAGGGCCAGGGAATTTTAACTATGGCTACACCTTC. Translation: CASSPGPGNFNYGYTF.

There are a few counts of this clonotype. J is TRBJ2-3 and V is TRBV5-4; D may be TRBD1 or TRBD2 (5 bases each). Per germline, CDR1 SGHNT and CDR2 YYREEE (reference sequence). This CDR3 comprises 15 residues. Trimming pared 4 bases from V and 1 base from J, leaving 13 bases between. CDR3 coding DNA: TGTGCCAGCAGCCAAAAGATGGGGGGCACAGATACGCAGTATTTT. Translating gives CASSQKMGGTDTQYF.

V and J are TRBV5-4 and TRBJ2-5; 7 bases map to TRBD1. V trimming: 3 bases; J trimming: 5 bases; junction bases outside the gene matches: 13. The CDR3 runs 16 residues. From germline, CDR1 is SGHNT and CDR2 YYREEE (reference sequence). The DNA of the CDR3 is TGTGCCAGCAGCTCGAAGACAGGGTATGCTGTTGAGACCCAGTACTTC. This sequence encodes CASSSKTGYAVETQYF.

This chain joins TRBV10-3 and TRBJ2-3; D may be TRBD1 (5 bases). V was pared by 0 bases and J by 3 bases, with 10 bases between. Germline loops: CDR1 ENHRY, CDR2 SYGVKD. This CDR3 spans 15 amino acids. CDR3 DNA sequence: TGTGCCATCAGTGAGTCTTGGCAGGGAACAGATACGCAGTATTTT. Translation gives CAISESWQGTDTQYF.

The chain is built from TRBV5-5 and TRBJ1-1; a weak D match, TRBD1 (5 bases). Germline-derived CDR1 and CDR2 are SGHKS and YYEKEE (reference sequence). The CDR3 has 16 amino acids. Trimming shortened V by 4 bases and J by 0 bases, and 16 bases separated the two germline ends. CDR3: CASSRDPHPLNTEAFF. Here the CDR3 DNA reads TGTGCCAGCAGCCGGGACCCCCACCCCTTGAACACTGAAGCTTTCTTT.

The table lists this clonotype with a few counts. V is TRBV6-1 and J is TRBJ1-1; D unclear. V was clipped by 6 bases and J by 3 bases, with 5 bases between them. From germline, CDR1 is MNHNS and CDR2 SASEGT. CDR3 length equals 11 residues. The CDR3: CASRDHTEAFF. CDR3 bases: TGTGCCAGCAGGGACCACACTGAAGCTTTCTTT.

This clonotype showed up just a few times. The rearrangement uses TRBV5-1 and TRBJ2-6; D may correspond to TRBD1 or TRBD2 (5 bases each). This CDR3 has 18 amino acids. Germline values: CDR1 SGHRS, CDR2 YFSETQ. V gave up 3 bases and J gave up 2 bases, with 18 bases separating them. The DNA of the CDR3 is TGCGCCAGCAGCTCTTCCGGGACGGCCCGCCCTGGGGCCAACGTCCTGACTTTC. Amino acid sequence: CASSSSGTARPGANVLTF.

This chain uses TRBV7-2 with TRBJ1-1; the D is unclear. The V gene's germline CDR1 is SGHTA and CDR2 FQGNSA. The CDR3 is 12 residues long. V lost 3 bases to trimming and J lost 4 bases, with 6 bases between them. The CDR3 nucleotides read TGTGCCAGCAGCTTGCTGAGCACTGAAGCTTTCTTT. Encoded protein: CASSLLSTEAFF.

In this sample, this clonotype turned up a few times. V gene TRBV20-1 combines with J gene TRBJ2-7; D might be TRBD1 or TRBD2, each matching 5 bases. The CDR3 consists of 15 residues. Between the trimmed V and J ends, which lost 8 bases and 1 base, there was a span of 21 bases. Germline CDR1 is DFQATT and CDR2 is SNEGSKA (reference sequence). The CDR3 loop reads CSPEGLRDRSYEQYF. CDR3 sequence (DNA): TGCAGTCCAGAAGGGCTTCGGGACCGATCCTACGAGCAGTACTTC.

The chain links TRBV5-1 to TRBJ1-1, with TRBD1 as a possible D gene (6 bases). Germline-derived CDR1 and CDR2 are SGHRS and YFSETQ. The CDR3 is 16 residues long. Between the trimmed V and J ends, which lost 2 bases and 3 bases, there was a span of 17 bases. The CDR3 nucleotides read TGCGCCAGCAGCTTCGTATCGGGGGCGGGGTACACTGAAGCTTTCTTT. Protein: CASSFVSGAGYTEAFF.

Only a few counts were recorded for this clonotype. This chain joins TRBV6-1 and TRBJ1-2; D is unresolved. Germline CDR1 is MNHNS and CDR2 is SASEGT. This CDR3 has 13 residues. V was pared by 7 bases and J by 4 bases, with 13 bases between. The DNA for the CDR3 is TGTGCCAGCATACCGTTGATCAGCTATGGCTACACCTTC. Translated, it gives CASIPLISYGYTF.

This clonotype was seen repeatedly, ten times or more. The CDR3 reads CASSQAGEQFF. In DNA, the CDR3 is TGTGCCAGCAGCCAAGCAGGTGAGCAGTTCTTC. This chain uses TRBV3-1 with TRBJ2-1, with no clear D. Germline V lookup: CDR1 LGHDT, CDR2 YNNKEL (reference sequence). This CDR3 is 11 amino acids long. Trimming removed 1 base at V and 9 bases at J, with 4 bases between.

This clonotype occurred a few times. The chain is built from TRBV5-1 and TRBJ2-3; 7 nucleotides agree with TRBD2. This CDR3 contains 18 residues. V shed 0 bases and J 3 bases; nucleotides not matched to a gene: 13. Germline V CDR1 and CDR2: SGHRS, YFSETQ. The CDR3 loop reads CASSLVGGTPLGTDTQYF. Written as DNA, the CDR3 is TGCGCCAGCAGCTTGGTCGGGGGGACCCCCCTAGGGACAGATACGCAGTATTTT.

For this clonotype: At one of its ends the junction is not consistent with the germline gene, which may arise from a read error. The chain combines TRBV12-3 or TRBV12-4 with TRBJ1-5, with D unclear. This CDR3 spans 16 amino acids. The CDR3 coding sequence is TGTGCCAGCCGTTTCATGTCCGGTGCCGGGGAACAGCCCCAGCATTTT. This gives the protein CASRFMSGAGEQPQHF.

This chain links TRBV14 with TRBJ1-2; TRBD1 matches at 9 bases. The CDR3 totals 13 residues. J was trimmed by 8 bases and V by 4 bases; bases with no gene match: 5. CDR1 is SGHDN and CDR2 is FVKESK in the germline V gene. CDR3 in amino acids: CASSRRTGDGYTF. As DNA, the CDR3 is TGTGCCAGCAGCCGCCGGACAGGGGACGGCTACACCTTC. Full variable domain (missing parts from reference TRBV14 and TRBJ1-2): EAGVTQFPSHSVIEKGQTVTLRCDPISGHDNLYWYRRVMGKEIKFLLHFVKESKQDESGMPNNRFLAERTGGTYSTLKVQPAELEDSGVYFCASSRRTGDGYTFGSGTRLTVV.